This is a list of T cell receptor beta chains from one sample in a study of CD8 T cells in ankylosing spondylitis. TCRdb re-derived calls from the 5' RACE reads in MiXCR, one entry per CDR3 protein. The repertoire holds around 120,000 distinct CDR3 sequences, around 13% seen once, with around 3% in the top ten. Sample: blood, either unsorted or a sorted T cell fraction (not recorded which). Every receptor here comes from a female donor with ankylosing spondylitis or in good health (not recorded which). Both conserved end residues are part of each CDR3. The D gene is left open where the match is weak. Only some rows state a clone size, as once, few, many or a class for expanded clones.

abundance	v_gene	j_gene	d_gene	CDR3aa	CDR3nt
many	TRBV10-3	TRBJ1-6	.	CAINPDPNSPLHF	TGTGCCATCAACCCCGACCCTAATTCACCCCTCCACTTT
many	TRBV5-1	TRBJ2-3	.	CASSLGPTQDTQYF	TGCGCCAGCAGCTTGGGTCCTACCCAAGATACGCAGTATTTT
many	TRBV30	TRBJ1-3	TRBD1	CAWSRQGSGNTIYF	TGTGCCTGGAGCCGACAGGGCTCTGGAAACACCATATATTTT
few	TRBV7-8	TRBJ2-1	.	CASSLATLKLGNEQFF	TGTGCCAGCAGCTTAGCAACTCTCAAGTTAGGCAATGAGCAGTTCTTC
.	TRBV7-7	TRBJ2-1	.	CASSFGNPSSYNEQFF	TGTGCTAGCAGCTTCGGTAATCCGAGCTCCTACAATGAGCAGTTCTTC
few	TRBV7-8	TRBJ1-2	.	CASSQTGDYGYTF	TGTGCCAGCAGCCAGACAGGAGACTATGGCTACACCTTC
few	TRBV7-2	TRBJ1-1	.	CASSLGSGRNTEAFF	TGTGCCAGCAGCTTAGGGTCGGGAAGGAACACTGAAGCTTTCTTT
.	TRBV5-1	TRBJ2-1	TRBD2	CASSSAGGPVNEQFF	TGCGCCAGCAGCTCTGCGGGAGGGCCGGTCAATGAGCAGTTCTTC
many	TRBV14	TRBJ2-5	TRBD2	CASSQLLAAKETQYF	TGTGCCAGCAGCCAACTTCTAGCGGCAAAAGAGACCCAGTACTTC
.	TRBV5-1	TRBJ2-5	TRBD2	CASSLGTSQGPETQYF	TGCGCCAGCAGCTTGGGGACTAGCCAAGGTCCAGAGACCCAGTACTTC
.	TRBV25-1	TRBJ2-2	.	CASSESGGNTGELFF	TGTGCCAGCAGTGAATCTGGGGGGAACACCGGGGAGCTGTTTTTT